Each of the 9 T cell receptor beta chains below was sequenced from the same sample in a study of blood T cell repertoires in COVID-19. TCRdb keeps only in-frame clones here, not all; method: immunoSEQ multiplex PCR. The profile shows 110,000 or so clones, more than 70% of them singletons. Sequenced: peripheral blood. Source of these receptors: an older woman with COVID-19, enrolled during active disease.

This chain joins TRBV3-1 (or the pseudogene TRBV3-2) and TRBJ2-1; the match to TRBD1 covers 10 bases. Per germline, CDR1 LGHDT and CDR2 YNNKEL (reference sequence). The V gene end was trimmed by 4 bases and the J gene end by 3 bases; junction bases not matched to a gene: 3. The CDR3 extends over 15 amino acids. The CDR3 DNA reads as TGTGCCAGCAGCCCTTGGACAGGGGGCTACAATGAGCAGTTCTTC. It translates to CASSPWTGGYNEQFF.

The rearrangement links TRBV6-5 to TRBJ1-3, with D perhaps TRBD1 (6 bases). V lost 6 bases and J 2 bases, leaving 11 bases between the germline ends. The CDR3 sequence is 14 residues long. CDR1 MNHEY and CDR2 SVGAGI come from the germline V gene. The CDR3, as DNA: TGTGCCAGCAGCACACAGGGTGCTGGAAACACCATATATTTT. It yields the protein CASSTQGAGNTIYF.

The gene calls are TRBV5-4 and TRBJ1-3; 9 bases are shared with TRBD1. V shed 1 base and J 3 bases; nucleotides not matched to a gene: 2. The CDR3 covers 15 residues. CDR1 is SGHNT and CDR2 is YYREEE in the germline V gene (reference sequence). The CDR3 reads CASSLTGGSGNTIYF. DNA for the CDR3: TGTGCCAGCAGCTTGACAGGGGGCAGTGGAAACACCATATATTTT.

In this sample, this clone turned up a few times. This chain's CDR3 is CASSYPNSYEQYF. DNA of the CDR3: TGCGCCAGCAGCTATCCCAACTCCTACGAGCAGTACTTC. This chain uses TRBV5-1 with TRBJ2-7; the D is unclear. Germline CDR1 is SGHRS and CDR2 is YFSETQ. Trimming cost V 3 bases and J 0 bases, with 7 bases left between them. The CDR3 contains 13 residues.

The rearrangement joins TRBV7-9 to TRBJ1-3, with 7 bases that match TRBD1. The CDR3 spans 14 residues. The germline V gene encodes CDR1 SEHNR and CDR2 FQNEAQ (reference sequence). The ends lost 5 bases at V and 3 bases at J; junction bases unmatched: 4. CDR3 DNA sequence: TGTGCCAGCAGCAAGGACAGGTTTGGAAACACCATATATTTT. Translation gives CASSKDRFGNTIYF.

The chain uses TRBV4-1 and TRBJ2-7; 9 bases fit TRBD1. CDR1 MGHRA and CDR2 YSYEKL come from the germline V gene. CDR3 length: 16 residues. Trimming took 0 bases from V and 0 from J; bases not matched to a gene: 3. The CDR3 region is CASSQEDRGSSYEQYF. CDR3 DNA: TGCGCCAGCAGCCAAGAGGACAGGGGAAGCTCCTACGAGCAGTACTTC.

The V call is TRBV15, the J call TRBJ1-3; no clear D gene. CDR3 length: 16 amino acids. Germline V gene lookup returns CDR1 LNHNV and CDR2 YYDKDF (reference sequence). The V end lost 0 bases, the J end lost 1 base, and 10 bases lay between the germline ends. CDR3 nucleotide sequence: TGTGCCACCAGCAGAGATAGGGCGGGTTCTGGAAACACCATATATTTT. Its translation: CATSRDRAGSGNTIYF.

The CDR3 DNA sequence: TGTGCCAGTAGTATACGGAACACTGAAGCTTTCTTT. It translates to CASSIRNTEAFF. The chain couples TRBV19 to TRBJ1-1; D gene uncertain. Germline V gene lookup returns CDR1 LNHDA and CDR2 SQIVND (reference sequence). The CDR3 is 12 residues long. The V end was cut by 2 bases, the J end by 1 base, with 2 bases between.

This rearrangement joins TRBV29-1 to TRBJ1-2, with 9 bases matching TRBD1. Germline values: CDR1 SQVTM, CDR2 ANQGSEA. The CDR3 loop spans 14 amino acids. V lost 4 bases, J lost 0 bases, and 3 bases stayed unmatched. CDR3: CSVARTGANYGYTF. In DNA, the CDR3 is TGCAGCGTTGCGAGGACAGGGGCTAACTATGGCTACACCTTC.